One and the same sample provided the 15 T cell receptor beta chains below, sequenced in a study of control samples from healthy donors and cancer patients. Generated by immunoSEQ multiplex PCR, the TCRdb table keeps only in-frame clones and is missing some. The sample records about 160,000 clones, about 94% being singletons. What was sequenced was blood. These receptors came from a middle-aged woman in good health.

This clone was counted a single time. This rearrangement joins TRBV6-5 to TRBJ2-1, with 8 bases identical to TRBD1. Looked up from germline, CDR1 is MNHEY and CDR2 is SVGAGI. The CDR3 covers 15 residues. The trim removed 6 bases at V and 3 bases at J, leaving 7 bases unmatched. CDR3 coding DNA: TGTGCCAGCAGAGGAGGACAGGGAGTCTACAATGAGCAGTTCTTC. Translating it yields CASRGGQGVYNEQFF.

As for this clone: Other DNA sequences in the sample encode the same CDR3. The V and J genes are TRBV2 and TRBJ1-2; D gene unclear. CDR1 SNHLY and CDR2 FYNNEI come from the germline V gene. The length of the CDR3 is 17 residues. Trimming stripped 2 bases from V and 4 bases from J, with 20 bases between. The DNA of the CDR3 is TGTGCCAGCAGTGAATCCGCTGTCCGCCTCCGGGGCTATGGCTACACCTTC. The encoded protein is CASSESAVRLRGYGYTF.

The rearrangement uses TRBV2 and TRBJ2-3; 7 bases fit TRBD2. From germline, CDR1 is SNHLY and CDR2 FYNNEI. V shed 7 bases, J shed 2 bases, and the junction held 9 bases outside the gene matches. The CDR3 has 15 amino acids. This CDR3 is CASKRASGTTDTQYF. CDR3 nucleotides: TGTGCCAGCAAGCGGGCTAGCGGCACCACAGATACGCAGTATTTT. Supplemented by reference TRBV2 and TRBJ2-3, the full variable domain reads EPEVTQTPSHQVTQMGQEVILRCVPISNHLYFYWYRQILGQKVEFLVSFYNNEISEKSEIFDDQFSVERPDGSNFTLKIRSTKLEDSAMYFCASKRASGTTDTQYFGPGTRLTVL.

The V and J genes are TRBV5-1 and TRBJ1-1; 8 positions match TRBD1. This CDR3 contains 15 residues. Germline trimming cut 1 base from V and 1 base from J; bases unmatched to any gene: 3. Germline CDR1 reads SGHRS; CDR2 reads YFSETQ. CDR3 protein: CASSLSGTGNTEAFF. The CDR3 DNA reads TGCGCCAGCAGCTTGTCCGGGACAGGGAACACTGAAGCTTTCTTT. The entire variable domain, with the rest obtained from reference TRBV5-1 and TRBJ1-1, is as follows: KAGVTQTPRYLIKTRGQQVTLSCSPISGHRSVSWYQQTPGQGLQFLFEYFSETQRNKGNFPGRFSGRQFSNSRSEMNVSTLELGDSALYLCASSLSGTGNTEAFFGQGTRLTVV.

This sequence joins TRBV19 and TRBJ1-5; TRBD1 matches at 7 bases. V lost 4 bases and J lost 8; bases outside the gene matches: 8. CDR1 is LNHDA and CDR2 is SQIVND in the germline V gene (reference sequence). CDR3 size: 14 residues. The CDR3 region is CASSRGQAREPQHF. The CDR3 DNA sequence: TGTGCCAGTAGTAGAGGACAGGCCCGCGAGCCCCAGCATTTT.

V usage is TRBV5-5 and J usage is TRBJ2-2; D is undetermined. Germline lookup yields CDR1 SGHKS and CDR2 YYEKEE (reference sequence). This CDR3 is 15 amino acids long. Between the trimmed V and J ends, which lost 1 base and 2 bases, there was a span of 9 bases. CDR3: CASSLRHTNTGELFF. The CDR3 bases are TGTGCCAGCAGCTTGCGGCACACAAACACCGGGGAGCTGTTTTTT.

The genes are TRBV9 and TRBJ2-1; D gene ambiguous. Germline-derived CDR1 and CDR2 are SGDLS and YYNGEE. The CDR3 consists of 13 residues. The V end lost 4 bases, the J end lost 5 bases, and 10 bases lay between the germline ends. CDR3 sequence reads: CASSTYRNNEQFF. The DNA for the CDR3 is TGTGCCAGCAGCACATACAGAAACAATGAGCAGTTCTTC.

Worth noting for this clone: Other nucleotide sequences from this sample produce the same CDR3. The chain joins TRBV7-2 to TRBJ1-1; D gene unclear. This CDR3 has 14 residues. The V end lost 1 base, the J end lost 1 base, and 7 bases lay between the germline ends. CDR1 SGHTA and CDR2 FQGNSA come from the germline V gene. DNA of the CDR3: TGTGCCAGCAGCTTAGTCCCAGCGAACACTGAAGCTTTCTTT. This translates into CASSLVPANTEAFF.

The chain has TRBV6-5 and TRBJ1-3, with D tentatively TRBD1 (5 bases). Trimming cost V 6 bases and J 4 bases, with 7 bases left between them. CDR1 MNHEY and CDR2 SVGAGI come from the germline V gene. CDR3 length: 12 residues. The CDR3 sequence: CASRDIGNTIYF. DNA of the CDR3: TGTGCCAGCAGGGACATAGGAAACACCATATATTTT.

The genes are TRBV10-3 and TRBJ1-2; D is unclear. Germline CDR1 is ENHRY and CDR2 is SYGVKD. There are 13 residues in the CDR3. With 0 bases removed from V and 0 bases from J, the gap between germline ends came to 2 bases. The CDR3 here is CAISESPNYGYTF. The CDR3 DNA reads as TGTGCCATCAGTGAGTCCCCTAACTATGGCTACACCTTC.

V gene TRBV4-2 combines with J gene TRBJ1-5; no definite D call. The CDR3 runs 15 residues. V was pared by 0 bases and J by 0 bases, with 6 bases between. CDR1 LGHNA and CDR2 YNFKEQ come from the germline V gene. Here the CDR3 reads CASSQDSNSNQPQHF. The CDR3 nucleotides read TGTGCCAGCAGCCAAGATTCGAATAGCAATCAGCCCCAGCATTTT.

The V call is TRBV19, the J call TRBJ2-3; D possibly corresponds to TRBD2 (5 bases). The V gene's germline CDR1 is LNHDA and CDR2 SQIVND (reference sequence). V was clipped by 3 bases and J by 1 base, with 11 bases between them. This CDR3 region has 15 residues. CDR3 region: CASSISSRRTDTQYF. CDR3 sequence (DNA): TGTGCCAGTAGTATTTCTAGCAGGCGCACAGATACGCAGTATTTT.

The CDR3 nucleotides are TGTGCCAGCAGGGGACAGTCGGCTGAAGCTTTCTTT. Translating it yields CASRGQSAEAFF. The chain is built from TRBV6-6 and TRBJ1-1; 7 bases agree with TRBD1. Trimming removed 6 bases from V and 6 bases from J; junction bases left unmatched: 4. Germline values: CDR1 MNHNY, CDR2 SVGAGI (reference sequence). CDR3 length: 12 residues.

This chain links TRBV3-1 (or the pseudogene TRBV3-2) with TRBJ2-7, with D uncertain. Per the germline V gene, CDR1 is LGHDT and CDR2 is YNNKEL (reference sequence). This CDR3 spans 14 amino acids. V was clipped by 4 bases and J by 2 bases, with 12 bases between them. The CDR3 DNA is TGTGCCAGCAGCCGGCGTAGGGAAACCTACGAGCAGTACTTC. Translation gives CASSRRRETYEQYF.

This chain joins TRBV4-1 and TRBJ2-7, with no clear D. The CDR3 consists of 13 residues. Germline V gene lookup returns CDR1 MGHRA and CDR2 YSYEKL. Trimming cost V 0 bases and J 4 bases, with 7 bases left between them. The CDR3 protein is CASSQDRNYEQYF. The CDR3 region has the DNA TGCGCCAGCAGCCAAGATCGAAATTACGAGCAGTACTTC.